This entry describes one T cell receptor (beta chain). Assay used: immunoSEQ multiplex PCR; TCRdb lists only in-frame clones, some missing. This repertoire shows approximately 480,000 clones, about 88% found once; its top ten account for approximately 0.9%. The sample belongs to a study of blood T cell repertoires in COVID-19. Study information: PBMCs, B-cell-depleted T cells, or T cells were the source of the cDNA or gDNA that made up the material.

Per germline, CDR1 SNHLY and CDR2 FYNNEI. The CDR3 spans 15 residues. J lost 6 bases, V lost 6 bases, and 10 bases had no gene match. V is TRBV2 and J is TRBJ2-3; 9 nucleotides agree with TRBD1. The sequencing sample was made of peripheral blood. The origin of this receptor is a man in his late teens or twenties with COVID-19, enrolled during active disease. This chain's CDR3 is CASSTQGALADTQYF. In nucleotides, the CDR3 is TGTGCCAGCAGCACACAGGGGGCCTTAGCGGATACGCAGTATTTT.